Presented here are 20 T cell receptor beta chains from one specimen sequenced in a study of blood T cell repertoires in COVID-19 (dated by TCRdb to 2020 to 2022). Library construction relied on the immunoSEQ multiplex PCR assay. TCRdb's version of the immuneACCESS table is confined to in-frame rearrangements and falls short of the full clone set. An unresolved V gene accounts for under half of the shortfall where checked; the remainder is of unknown origin. Recorded for this sample are about 320,000 clones; 90% of them occurred a single time. The ten top clones hold roughly 2.5% of the sample. The sample taken for sequencing was PBMCs or T cells enriched from blood (not recorded which). The receptors were sampled from a man aged 55 to 70 who had recovered from COVID-19.

The chain is built from TRBV11-2 and TRBJ2-7; 9 bases agree with TRBD2. V shed 6 bases, J shed 0 bases, and the junction held 6 bases outside the gene matches. From germline, CDR1 is SGHAT and CDR2 FQNNGV. The CDR3 is 15 residues long. The DNA of the CDR3 is TGTGCCAGCAGTTCTAGCGGGATTAGCTCCTACGAGCAGTACTTC. It encodes CASSSSGISSYEQYF.

V usage is TRBV3-1 (or the pseudogene TRBV3-2) and J usage is TRBJ2-1; 7 bases match TRBD2. The CDR3 length is 14 residues. The germline V gene encodes CDR1 LGHDT and CDR2 YNNKEL (reference sequence). V dropped 4 bases and J dropped 4; count of bases not matched to a gene: 4. CDR3 sequence reads: CASSPTSSYNEQFF. The CDR3 region has the DNA TGTGCCAGCAGCCCGACTAGCAGTTACAATGAGCAGTTCTTC.

The chain has TRBV5-4 and TRBJ2-7; 11 bases agree with TRBD1. The germline V gene encodes CDR1 SGHNT and CDR2 YYREEE (reference sequence). The junction had 9 bases not matched to a gene; V was cut back by 2 bases and J by 5 bases. The length of the CDR3 is 16 residues. CDR3: CASSLVPGQGVHEQYF. CDR3 DNA: TGTGCCAGCAGCTTAGTGCCGGGACAGGGGGTCCACGAGCAGTACTTC.

CDR3 in amino acids: CASSWQAEFTGEQFF. For the CDR3, the DNA is TGTGCCAGCAGCTGGCAAGCGGAATTCACTGGTGAGCAGTTCTTC. The rearrangement joins TRBV5-5 to TRBJ2-1, with a possible D match to TRBD2 (5 bases). In germline, CDR1 is SGHKS, CDR2 YYEKEE (reference sequence). V was cut by 3 bases and J by 9 bases, with 19 bases left in between. This CDR3 is 15 amino acids long.

The chain has TRBV7-3 and TRBJ1-1; 9 bases line up with TRBD1. This CDR3 contains 13 residues. CDR1 is SGHTA and CDR2 is FQGTGA in the germline V gene. The trim removed 3 bases at V and 7 bases at J, leaving 3 bases unmatched. In DNA form, the CDR3 reads TGTGCCAGCAGCTTGGGACAGGGTGTTGAAGCTTTCTTT. It codes for CASSLGQGVEAFF.

The J gene is TRBJ2-2, the V gene TRBV19; maybe TRBD2 (5 bases). The germline V and J ends were trimmed by 7 bases and 1 base, with 13 bases remaining between them. There are 15 residues in the CDR3. Germline V gives CDR1 LNHDA, CDR2 SQIVND (reference sequence). Here the CDR3 reads CASKSGSRNTGELFF. DNA of the CDR3: TGTGCCAGTAAGAGCGGCTCCCGGAACACCGGGGAGCTGTTTTTT.

The rearrangement joins TRBV29-1 to TRBJ2-7; possibly TRBD2 for D (5 bases). V lost 7 bases, J lost 4 bases, and 11 bases lay in between. CDR3 size: 11 residues. Germline assignment: CDR1 SQVTM and CDR2 ANQGSEA. This CDR3 is CSARGSYEQYF. The CDR3 nucleotides are TGCAGCGCGAGAGGGTCTTACGAGCAGTACTTC.

CDR3 protein: CASSLSRSREQYF. The DNA for the CDR3 is TGTGCCAGCAGCTTGAGCCGATCCCGGGAGCAGTATTTT. This chain connects TRBV7-6 to TRBJ2-3; TRBD2 might be the D (5 bases). The V gene's germline CDR1 is SGHVS and CDR2 FNYEAQ. This CDR3 has 13 amino acids. V was shortened by 3 bases and J by 11 bases, with 15 bases between the two germline ends.

The CDR3 bases are TGTGCCAGCAGTGACCAGGGATCGTCACCCCTCCACTTT. Translating it yields CASSDQGSSPLHF. V usage is TRBV11-3 and J usage is TRBJ1-6, with D possibly matching TRBD1 (5 bases). Looked up from germline, CDR1 is SGHNT and CDR2 is YENEEA. The CDR3 extends over 13 amino acids. V dropped 6 bases and J dropped 10 bases, with 13 bases sitting between them.

The J gene is TRBJ2-1, the V gene TRBV7-9; D not certain. V lost 2 bases and J 0 bases, leaving 5 bases between the germline ends. CDR1 SEHNR and CDR2 FQNEAQ come from the germline V gene (reference sequence). The length of the CDR3 is 14 residues. In DNA, the CDR3 is TGTGCCAGCAGCTTAACGAGCTCCTACAATGAGCAGTTCTTC. It translates to CASSLTSSYNEQFF.

This sequence joins TRBV5-1 and TRBJ2-5; 9 nucleotides agree with TRBD1. The ends lost 3 bases at V and 5 bases at J; junction bases unmatched: 5. From germline, CDR1 is SGHRS and CDR2 YFSETQ. There are 14 residues in the CDR3. The CDR3 nucleotides are TGCGCCAGCAGCTGGGGGGACAGGGAGGAGACCCAGTACTTC. It encodes CASSWGDREETQYF. The whole variable domain, filled in from reference TRBV5-1 and TRBJ2-5, reads KAGVTQTPRYLIKTRGQQVTLSCSPISGHRSVSWYQQTPGQGLQFLFEYFSETQRNKGNFPGRFSGRQFSNSRSEMNVSTLELGDSALYLCASSWGDREETQYFGPGTRLLVL.

The genes are TRBV27 and TRBJ1-3, with D unresolved. CDR1 and CDR2 from the germline V gene are MNHEY and SMNVEV (reference sequence). The CDR3 consists of 12 residues. The V gene lost 6 bases and the J gene lost 3 bases, with 6 bases spanning the gap. In DNA form, the CDR3 reads TGTGCCAGCAGCGGGTTTGGAAACACCATATATTTT. Its translation: CASSGFGNTIYF.

The chain uses TRBV9 and TRBJ2-1, with 10 positions matching TRBD1. The CDR3 is 16 residues long. V shed 1 base and J 2 bases; nucleotides not matched to a gene: 3. Germline-derived CDR1 and CDR2 are SGDLS and YYNGEE. The CDR3 bases are TGTGCCAGCAGCGTAACCGGACAGGGGGCCTACAATGAGCAGTTCTTC. Protein product: CASSVTGQGAYNEQFF.

The V gene is TRBV3-1 (or the pseudogene TRBV3-2), the J gene TRBJ1-2, with 9 bases fitting TRBD1. Germline lookup yields CDR1 LGHDT and CDR2 YNNKEL (reference sequence). CDR3 length equals 15 residues. V was clipped by 2 bases and J by 2 bases; unmatched bases: 3. CDR3 loop: CASSQRDRENYGYTF. The DNA for the CDR3 is TGTGCCAGCAGCCAACGGGACAGGGAAAACTATGGCTACACCTTC.

The V and J genes are TRBV3-1 (or the pseudogene TRBV3-2) and TRBJ1-2; D unclear. The CDR3 runs to 13 residues. Germline CDR1 reads LGHDT; CDR2 reads YNNKEL (reference sequence). V was pared by 2 bases and J by 2 bases, with 6 bases between. CDR3 bases: TGTGCCAGCAGCCAACAGAGGAACTATGGCTACACCTTC. Translation: CASSQQRNYGYTF.

This clone was detected once. This chain uses TRBV25-1 with TRBJ1-3; TRBD1 aligns across 7 bases. In germline, CDR1 is MGHDK, CDR2 SYGVNS. The CDR3 is 13 residues long. J lost 8 bases, V lost 7 bases, and 8 bases had no gene match. CDR3 in DNA: TGTGCCAGCACCCGCGACAGGGCAGACACCATATATTTT. Its protein is CASTRDRADTIYF.

This clone was detected only a few times. The chain joins TRBV24-1 to TRBJ2-1; the match to TRBD2 covers 11 bases. With 5 bases clipped from V and 0 bases from J, the junction kept 5 bases outside the gene matches. CDR3 length: 17 residues. The germline V gene encodes CDR1 KGHDR and CDR2 SFDVKD. CDR3: CATSGLTSGNSYNEQFF. Written as DNA, the CDR3 is TGTGCCACCAGTGGCTTGACTAGCGGGAACTCCTACAATGAGCAGTTCTTC.

This clone was recorded once. V is TRBV13 and J is TRBJ2-1, with 13 bases matching TRBD2. Germline loops: CDR1 PRHDT, CDR2 FYEKMQ (reference sequence). V gave up 2 bases and J gave up 7 bases; unmatched junction bases: 8. There are 17 residues in the CDR3. The CDR3 DNA reads as TGTGCCAGCAGCTTAACCGGGACTAGCGGGATTCTTAATGAGCAGTTCTTC. This sequence encodes CASSLTGTSGILNEQFF.

In this sample, this clone turned up once. The chain carries TRBV6-5 and TRBJ2-2, with D perhaps TRBD1 (6 bases). The CDR3 sequence is 14 residues long. CDR1 is MNHEY and CDR2 is SVGAGI in the germline V gene. The germline V and J ends were trimmed by 5 bases and 5 bases, with 12 bases remaining between them. The CDR3 DNA is TGTGCCAGCAGTCCAGGGGCCCAAACCGGGGAGCTGTTTTTT. Protein sequence: CASSPGAQTGELFF.

The V and J genes are TRBV11-3 and TRBJ2-3; 8 positions agree with TRBD2. The CDR3 totals 14 residues. Trimming at V came to 3 bases and at J to 1 base, leaving 0 bases not matched to a gene. CDR1 is SGHNT and CDR2 is YENEEA in the germline V gene. DNA of the CDR3: TGTGCCAGCAGCTTCGGGAGGGGCACAGATACGCAGTATTTT. This gives the protein CASSFGRGTDTQYF.